One and the same sample provided the 11 T cell receptor beta chains below, sequenced in a study of shared clonotypes between healthy human individuals. Data came from immunoSEQ multiplex PCR; TCRdb stores just in-frame clones and leaves some out. The table lists about 460,000 clones, more than 70% of them singletons. Material for sequencing was PBMCs. The receptors come from a woman aged 40 to 50 in good health. Some clones in this sample may be carry-over from other donors' samples.

Comments on this clone: One junction end disagrees with the germline gene, perhaps due to a read error. The chain has TRBV28 and TRBJ2-7; D perhaps matches TRBD2 (5 bases). There are 14 residues in the CDR3. The germline CDR1 and CDR2 sequences are MDHEN and SYDVKM. CDR3 protein: CASFLTGRPYGQYF. The CDR3, as DNA: TGTGCCAGCTTTTTGACGGGGAGACCCTACGGGCAGTACTTC. The full variable domain, its missing parts supplied by reference TRBV28 and TRBJ2-7, is DVKVTQSSRYLVKRTGEKVFLECVQDMDHENMFWYRQDPGLGLRLIYFSYDVKMKEKGDIPEGYSVSREKKERFSLILESASTNQTSMYLCASFLTGRPYGQYFGPGTRLTVT.

This chain links TRBV5-1 with TRBJ1-1; D is unclear. The CDR3 is 14 residues long. Germline V CDR1 and CDR2: SGHRS, YFSETQ. Trimming stripped 2 bases from V and 1 base from J, with 9 bases between. The CDR3 reads CASSFIGANTEAFF. The CDR3 DNA reads TGCGCCAGCAGCTTTATAGGAGCGAACACTGAAGCTTTCTTT. Full variable domain (missing parts from reference TRBV5-1 and TRBJ1-1): KAGVTQTPRYLIKTRGQQVTLSCSPISGHRSVSWYQQTPGQGLQFLFEYFSETQRNKGNFPGRFSGRQFSNSRSEMNVSTLELGDSALYLCASSFIGANTEAFFGQGTRLTVV.

Concerning this clone: A far larger clone is only one base removed, so a read error is likely. Other DNA sequences within the sample encode an identical CDR3. The rearrangement joins TRBV4-3 to TRBJ2-3; 8 bases are shared with TRBD2. This CDR3 region has 16 residues. Germline V lookup: CDR1 LGHNA, CDR2 YSLEER. CDR3 sequence (DNA): TGCGCCAGCAGCCAAGATAGGGGACTAGGCGCAGATACGCAGTATTTC. This translates into CASSQDRGLGADTQYF.

This chain joins TRBV5-1 and TRBJ2-1, with TRBD1 identical over 9 bases. CDR1 is SGHRS, CDR2 YFSETQ, per germline. The junction had 9 bases not matched to a gene; V was cut back by 3 bases and J by 8 bases. CDR3 size: 15 residues. CDR3 region: CASSSGTGTGDEQFF. The CDR3 coding sequence is TGCGCCAGCAGCTCCGGGACAGGGACAGGAGATGAGCAGTTCTTC.

A remark on this clone: With only one base between it and a far larger clone, this is likely a read error. This chain links TRBV4-1 with TRBJ1-5; maybe TRBD1 (5 bases). The CDR3 runs to 15 residues. V was shortened by 9 bases and J by 5 bases, with 20 bases between the two germline ends. Germline V lookup: CDR1 MGHRA, CDR2 YSYEKL. DNA for the CDR3: TGCGCCAGAAGACGGGACCCAGTAAGTGATCAGCCCCAGCATTTT. As protein: CARRRDPVSDQPQHF.

This sequence joins TRBV4-1 and TRBJ2-5, with D unresolved. Between the trimmed V and J ends, which lost 0 bases and 1 base, there was a span of 12 bases. Germline CDR1 is MGHRA and CDR2 is YSYEKL. The CDR3 extends over 16 amino acids. The CDR3 sequence is CASSQDGRASQETQYF. The DNA for the CDR3 is TGCGCCAGCAGCCAAGATGGTAGGGCCTCCCAAGAGACCCAGTACTTC.

The chain recombines TRBV5-1 with TRBJ2-5; the match to TRBD1 covers 9 bases. There are 16 residues in the CDR3. After removal of 0 bases from V and 4 bases from J, the junction contained 7 bases not matched to a gene. Germline values: CDR1 SGHRS, CDR2 YFSETQ. This CDR3 reads CASSLAGTGGSETQYF. The CDR3 region has the DNA TGCGCCAGCAGCTTGGCCGGTACAGGGGGCTCAGAGACCCAGTACTTC.

The rearrangement joins TRBV29-1 to TRBJ1-4; D gene unclear. Trimming took 0 bases from V and 8 from J, leaving 10 bases between them. This CDR3 comprises 13 residues. Germline CDR1 reads SQVTM; CDR2 reads ANQGSEA. This CDR3 reads CSVEDLGGEKLFF. CDR3 nucleotides: TGCAGCGTTGAAGATCTCGGCGGGGAAAAACTGTTTTTT.

CDR3 region: CASSIGGIEAFF. CDR3 coding DNA: TGTGCCAGTAGTATAGGGGGGATTGAAGCTTTCTTT. The genes are TRBV19 and TRBJ1-1; D is perhaps TRBD1 (5 bases). The germline CDR1 and CDR2 sequences are LNHDA and SQIVND (reference sequence). The CDR3 sequence is 12 residues long. V lost 1 base to trimming and J lost 7 bases, with 7 bases between them.

This clone was seen only a few times. The chain combines TRBV23-1 with TRBJ1-2; 7 bases map to TRBD1. TRBV23-1 belongs to the ORF category, with a function that is uncertain. V trimming: 2 bases; J trimming: 8 bases; junction bases outside the gene matches: 11. The CDR3 consists of 15 residues. The CDR3: CASSQPGDSLGGYTF. In DNA, the CDR3 is TGCGCCAGCAGTCAACCTGGGGACAGCCTAGGCGGCTACACCTTC.

In DNA form, the CDR3 reads TGCGCCAGCAGTGAAGCGTCTACCTACGAGCAGTACTTC. It translates to CASSEASTYEQYF. The J gene is TRBJ2-7, the V gene TRBV10-1; D is ambiguous. Per the germline V gene, CDR1 is WNHNN and CDR2 is SYGVQD (reference sequence). The CDR3 contains 13 residues. With 3 bases removed from V and 2 bases from J, the gap between germline ends came to 8 bases.